Each of the 17 T cell receptor beta chains below was sequenced from the same sample in a study of early T cells in non-severe SARS-CoV-2 infection. TCRdb itself ran the 5' RACE reads through MiXCR, one entry per CDR3 protein. The sample lists about 35,000 distinct CDR3 sequences, 5% to 6% occurring once. Sequenced input: whole blood. The receptor source for this set is an adult who was a healthcare worker with PCR-confirmed SARS-CoV-2 infection or an uninfected control (not recorded which).

The J gene is TRBJ2-7, the V gene TRBV6-5; 12 bases line up with TRBD2. Germline CDR1 is MNHEY and CDR2 is SVGAGI. The length of the CDR3 is 17 residues. V was clipped by 0 bases and J by 0 bases; unmatched bases: 3. The CDR3 spells CASSYSGLAGTSYEQYF. The DNA of the CDR3 is TGTGCCAGCAGTTACTCCGGACTAGCGGGGACCTCCTACGAGCAGTACTTC.

This clonotype was seen ten or more times. The chain is built from TRBV5-1 and TRBJ2-1; D might be TRBD2 (6 bases). Trimming stripped 4 bases from V and 6 bases from J, with 20 bases between. Germline V gene lookup returns CDR1 SGHRS and CDR2 YFSETQ. The CDR3 has 16 amino acids. CDR3 protein: CASSPSGSGAANEQFF. CDR3 DNA: TGCGCCAGCAGCCCGAGTGGTAGCGGTGCAGCCAATGAGCAGTTCTTC.

This clonotype was detected ten times or more. The J gene is TRBJ2-5, the V gene TRBV9, with 8 bases aligning to TRBD2. Germline V CDR1 and CDR2: SGDLS, YYNGEE. CDR3 length equals 13 residues. The trim removed 2 bases at V and 4 bases at J, leaving 1 base unmatched. CDR3 residues: CASSVTSGETQYF. The CDR3 DNA sequence: TGTGCCAGCAGCGTCACTAGCGGAGAGACCCAGTACTTC.

This clonotype was observed a handful of times. The chain combines TRBV10-3 with TRBJ2-7; D ambiguous. V lost 0 bases to trimming and J lost 5 bases, with 11 bases between them. The CDR3 covers 14 residues. CDR1 is ENHRY and CDR2 is SYGVKD in the germline V gene. CDR3 sequence reads: CAISESTPQDEQYF. The CDR3 DNA sequence: TGTGCCATCAGTGAGTCGACCCCCCAGGACGAGCAGTACTTC.

This clonotype was picked up a small number of times. The chain uses TRBV7-9 and TRBJ1-1; 7 nucleotides line up with TRBD1. V shed 7 bases and J 8 bases; nucleotides not matched to a gene: 16. Germline lookup yields CDR1 SEHNR and CDR2 FQNEAQ (reference sequence). This CDR3 region has 15 residues. Written as DNA, the CDR3 is TGTGCCAGCAAGCAGACAGGGCTTTCCTTTCCCGAAGCTTTCTTT. This translates into CASKQTGLSFPEAFF.

This clonotype was observed a few times. This rearrangement joins TRBV7-6 to TRBJ2-5; D unresolved. The V and J ends lost 4 bases and 5 bases respectively, with 11 bases between them. The CDR3 spans 13 residues. Germline-derived CDR1 and CDR2 are SGHVS and FNYEAQ. CDR3 residues: CASSSYGSETQYF. In DNA form, the CDR3 reads TGTGCCAGCAGCTCATACGGCTCGGAGACCCAGTACTTC.

This clonotype was picked up many times. The genes are TRBV6-1 and TRBJ2-7; D is undetermined. The V and J ends lost 8 bases and 6 bases respectively, with 17 bases between them. The CDR3 runs to 13 residues. The germline V gene has CDR1 MNHNS and CDR2 SASEGT. The CDR3 region has the DNA TGTGCCAGCTCAAGGAGAATCCTCCCCGAGCAGTACTTC. It yields the protein CASSRRILPEQYF.

This clonotype has at least ten counts. The chain combines TRBV29-1 with TRBJ1-1; D possibly corresponds to TRBD1 (6 bases). CDR3 length: 12 residues. V was clipped by 3 bases and J by 6 bases, with 11 bases between them. Per germline, CDR1 SQVTM and CDR2 ANQGSEA. Here the CDR3 DNA reads TGCAGCGTTGAGAAGGGGGGACCTGAAGCTTTCTTT. Amino acids: CSVEKGGPEAFF.

The gene calls are TRBV19 and TRBJ2-7; TRBD2 matches at 7 bases. The CDR3 is made up of 17 amino acids. V trimming: 6 bases; J trimming: 1 base; junction bases outside the gene matches: 15. Germline CDR1 and CDR2: LNHDA and SQIVND (reference sequence). This CDR3 is CASRMSGAGVQSYEQYF. The CDR3 DNA follows: TGTGCCAGTAGAATGAGCGGGGCGGGGGTGCAATCCTACGAGCAGTACTTC. Supplemented by reference TRBV19 and TRBJ2-7, the full variable domain reads DGGITQSPKYLFRKEGQNVTLSCEQNLNHDAMYWYRQDPGQGLRLIYYSQIVNDFQKGDIAEGYSVSREKKESFPLTVTSAQKNPTAFYLCASRMSGAGVQSYEQYFGPGTRLTVT.

This clonotype was seen many times. V is TRBV3-1 and J is TRBJ1-1; possibly TRBD1 for D (5 bases). CDR1 is LGHDT and CDR2 is YNNKEL in the germline V gene (reference sequence). The V end lost 2 bases, the J end lost 1 base, and 8 bases lay between the germline ends. This CDR3 is 14 amino acids long. The CDR3 protein is CASSQRDRNTEAFF. For the CDR3, the DNA is TGTGCCAGCAGCCAACGGGACCGGAACACTGAAGCTTTCTTT.

This clonotype has just a few counts. The CDR3: CASSLVKGNTEAFF. The CDR3 DNA follows: TGTGCCAGCAGCTTAGTTAAAGGTAACACTGAAGCTTTCTTT. The rearrangement joins TRBV7-8 to TRBJ1-1; D remains unclear. Looked up from germline, CDR1 is SGHVS and CDR2 is FQNEAQ. This CDR3 has 14 residues. Trimming removed 1 base from V and 2 bases from J, with 8 bases in between.

This clonotype was counted a few times. The rearrangement links TRBV20-1 to TRBJ2-7, with 12 bases lining up with TRBD2. This CDR3 spans 13 amino acids. Trimming removed 6 bases from V and 3 bases from J; junction bases left unmatched: 3. CDR1 and CDR2 from the germline V gene are DFQATT and SNEGSKA (reference sequence). The CDR3 region is CSAPLAGGYEQYF. The CDR3 DNA sequence: TGCAGTGCCCCACTAGCGGGGGGCTACGAGCAGTACTTC.

This clonotype has more than one count but fewer than ten. The gene calls are TRBV6-5 and TRBJ1-1, with 7 bases matching TRBD1. The trim removed 6 bases at V and 7 bases at J, leaving 5 bases unmatched. The CDR3 contains 12 residues. Germline V gene sequence: CDR1 MNHEY, CDR2 SVGAGI. CDR3 in amino acids: CASSLRGGEAFF. In DNA, the CDR3 is TGTGCCAGCAGCCTCAGGGGGGGTGAAGCTTTCTTT.

The chain employs TRBV5-4 and TRBJ1-2, with 10 bases identical to TRBD1. Germline trimming cut 4 bases from V and 5 bases from J; bases unmatched to any gene: 5. This CDR3 region has 14 residues. Germline CDR1 is SGHNT and CDR2 is YYREEE (reference sequence). CDR3 amino acids: CASSRDRGWYGYTF. The CDR3 DNA reads as TGTGCCAGCAGCCGGGACAGGGGATGGTATGGCTACACCTTC.

This clonotype was seen ten or more times. The chain combines TRBV20-1 with TRBJ2-3; D not certain. Per the germline V gene, CDR1 is DFQATT and CDR2 is SNEGSKA (reference sequence). V was trimmed by 0 bases and J by 6 bases, leaving 13 bases between them. The CDR3 loop spans 14 amino acids. The chain's CDR3 is CSARDSRTWDTQYF. The DNA for the CDR3 is TGCAGTGCTAGAGATTCTAGAACTTGGGATACGCAGTATTTT.

This clonotype counts as medium-sized (0.01 to 0.1%). This chain uses TRBV20-1 with TRBJ2-7, with 11 positions matching TRBD1. CDR1 is DFQATT and CDR2 is SNEGSKA in the germline V gene (reference sequence). There are 13 residues in the CDR3. The CDR3 DNA sequence: TGCAGCGTTCCGGGACAGGGGGGCTTCGAGCAGTACTTC. It translates to CSVPGQGGFEQYF.

This clonotype was counted many times. The chain recombines TRBV9 with TRBJ1-5; D uncertain. CDR3 length equals 14 residues. The V end lost 5 bases, the J end lost 0 bases, and 9 bases lay between the germline ends. The germline gives CDR1 SGDLS, CDR2 YYNGEE. The CDR3 region is CASSSTVSNQPQHF. The CDR3 nucleotides are TGTGCCAGCAGTTCAACGGTTAGCAATCAGCCCCAGCATTTT. The complete variable domain, with remaining parts taken from reference TRBV9 and TRBJ1-5, reads DSGVTQTPKHLITATGQRVTLRCSPRSGDLSVYWYQQSLDQGLQFLIQYYNGEERAKGNILERFSAQQFPDLHSELNLSSLELGDSALYFCASSSTVSNQPQHFGDGTRLSIL.